The 25 T cell receptor beta chains reported below all come from one sample, sequenced in a study of T cell responses to AZD1222 COVID-19 vaccine. The data were produced by immunoSEQ multiplex PCR, yet TCRdb's version contains in-frame clones alone and is incomplete. Of roughly 77,000 clones in the sample, approximately 90% are singletons; the top ten hold roughly 5.2%. Sequencing used peripheral blood, obtained on day 0 of AZD1222 vaccination. Receptors were obtained from an adult in good health.

This chain links TRBV6-4 with TRBJ2-3; D is perhaps TRBD1 or TRBD2 (5 bases each). CDR3 length equals 15 residues. Germline CDR1 MRHNA, CDR2 SNTAGT. V lost 3 bases to trimming and J lost 4 bases, with 14 bases between them. The CDR3 here is CASSDRGGDPDTQYF. The DNA for the CDR3 is TGTGCCAGCAGTGATCGGGGTGGGGACCCAGATACGCAGTATTTT.

This clone was observed a single time. The V gene is TRBV29-1, the J gene TRBJ1-2, with 8 bases fitting TRBD1. V gave up 3 bases and J gave up 4 bases; unmatched junction bases: 13. The CDR3 sequence is 16 residues long. CDR1 and CDR2 (germline): SQVTM, ANQGSEA. CDR3 in DNA: TGCAGCGTTGACCGGTACCGAGACAGGGGACCCTATGGCTACACCTTC. Its protein is CSVDRYRDRGPYGYTF.

The V gene is TRBV28, the J gene TRBJ2-7; tentative D call: TRBD1 (6 bases). CDR1 MDHEN and CDR2 SYDVKM come from the germline V gene. The germline V and J ends were trimmed by 3 bases and 4 bases, with 16 bases remaining between them. The CDR3 is made up of 15 amino acids. This chain's CDR3 is CASSFGGLTSYEQYF. CDR3 bases: TGTGCCAGCAGTTTTGGGGGCCTTACAAGTTACGAGCAGTACTTC.

The chain couples TRBV10-3 to TRBJ1-4; 7 bases fit TRBD1. The V gene end was trimmed by 10 bases and the J gene end by 7 bases; junction bases not matched to a gene: 12. The CDR3 contains 14 residues. Germline CDR1 is ENHRY and CDR2 is SYGVKD. CDR3 amino acids: CATRGQEGREKLFF. The CDR3 region has the DNA TGTGCCACCAGAGGACAGGAGGGTCGTGAAAAACTGTTTTTT.

V is TRBV2 and J is TRBJ1-2; TRBD1 matches at 7 bases. Germline V gives CDR1 SNHLY, CDR2 FYNNEI. CDR3 length: 13 amino acids. J was trimmed by 3 bases and V by 6 bases; bases with no gene match: 4. The CDR3 spells CASSNRGYYGYTF. The CDR3 bases are TGTGCCAGCAGCAACAGGGGTTACTATGGCTACACCTTC.

J is TRBJ2-1 and V is TRBV28; either TRBD1 or TRBD2 may supply D (6 bases each). V was trimmed by 6 bases and J by 11 bases, leaving 11 bases between them. Per germline, CDR1 MDHEN and CDR2 SYDVKM. CDR3 length equals 11 residues. DNA for the CDR3: TGTGCCAGCAGCGCGGGACATAAGCAGTTCTTC. This encodes CASSAGHKQFF.

CDR3 protein: CASSPLLSRQPQHF. CDR3 nucleotides: TGTGCCAGCTCACCTCTGTTAAGTCGCCAGCCCCAGCATTTT. The rearrangement links TRBV18 to TRBJ1-5, with D unresolved. The V gene's germline CDR1 is KGHSH and CDR2 LQKENI. Trimming removed 3 bases at V and 7 bases at J, with 13 bases between. This CDR3 spans 14 amino acids.

This clone was seen a handful of times. The rearrangement uses TRBV4-2 and TRBJ1-1; possibly TRBD1 for D (6 bases). The CDR3 contains 15 residues. From germline, CDR1 is LGHNA and CDR2 YNFKEQ. The ends were cut back, 5 bases at V and 1 base at J, with 14 bases in the middle. The CDR3 nucleotides are TGTGCCAGCAGCTTGAAGGGGGGACCGAACACTGAAGCTTTCTTT. It is translated as CASSLKGGPNTEAFF.

This sequence joins TRBV11-3 and TRBJ2-3; D not certain. V shed 4 bases and J shed 1 base, with 9 bases lying between them. CDR3 length: 14 residues. Germline CDR1 SGHNT, CDR2 YENEEA. DNA of the CDR3: TGTGCCAGCAGCTCCTCAAGGGGCACAGATACGCAGTATTTT. As protein: CASSSSRGTDTQYF. The entire variable domain, with the rest obtained from reference TRBV11-3 and TRBJ2-3, is as follows: EAGVVQSPRYKIIEKKQPVAFWCNPISGHNTLYWYLQNLGQGPELLIRYENEEAVDDSQLPKDRFSAERLKGVDSTLKIQPAELGDSAVYLCASSSSRGTDTQYFGPGTRLTVL.

This clone turned up a few times. The chain employs TRBV5-1 and TRBJ1-5; 7 positions match TRBD1. Trimming at V came to 5 bases and at J to 6 bases, leaving 8 bases not matched to a gene. CDR1 and CDR2 (germline): SGHRS, YFSETQ. The CDR3 runs 14 residues. The CDR3 DNA follows: TGCGCCAGCAGGAGGGGGCCAGGGGCTCAGCCCCAGCATTTT. It encodes CASRRGPGAQPQHF. Complete variable domain (other parts from reference TRBV5-1 and TRBJ1-5): KAGVTQTPRYLIKTRGQQVTLSCSPISGHRSVSWYQQTPGQGLQFLFEYFSETQRNKGNFPGRFSGRQFSNSRSEMNVSTLELGDSALYLCASRRGPGAQPQHFGDGTRLSIL.

This rearrangement joins TRBV6-2 or TRBV6-3 to TRBJ2-1, with a possible D match to TRBD2 (6 bases). This CDR3 is 14 amino acids long. Germline V CDR1 and CDR2: MNHEY, SVGEGT. Trimming pared 6 bases from V and 0 bases from J, leaving 9 bases between. CDR3 amino acids: CASSGTASYNEQFF. The CDR3 DNA sequence: TGTGCCAGCAGCGGGACTGCCTCCTACAATGAGCAGTTCTTC.

As DNA, the CDR3 is TGTGCCAGCAGTAAGTCCCTAGCTTTGGGCACAGATACGCAGTATTTT. Residues: CASSKSLALGTDTQYF. The chain couples TRBV28 to TRBJ2-3; tentatively, D is TRBD2 (5 bases). Germline values: CDR1 MDHEN, CDR2 SYDVKM. This CDR3 is built from 16 residues. V was pared by 5 bases and J by 1 base, with 16 bases between.

This chain joins TRBV28 and TRBJ2-7; the D is unclear. CDR3 length equals 14 residues. Trimming left V 5 bases short and J 2 bases short, with 13 bases between. Germline CDR1 reads MDHEN; CDR2 reads SYDVKM. CDR3 sequence reads: CASSLPRQAYEQYF. CDR3 in DNA: TGTGCCAGCAGTCTTCCCCGGCAGGCCTACGAGCAGTACTTC.

This clone was counted only a few times. The chain has TRBV19 and TRBJ1-1; 7 bases match TRBD1. This CDR3 region has 15 residues. Germline assignment: CDR1 LNHDA and CDR2 SQIVND (reference sequence). The ends lost 1 base at V and 8 bases at J; junction bases unmatched: 10. The CDR3 loop reads CASSIARTGGEEAFF. Here the CDR3 DNA reads TGTGCCAGTAGTATAGCCAGGACAGGTGGGGAGGAAGCTTTCTTT.

This chain links TRBV18 with TRBJ1-1, with 8 bases identical to TRBD1. The V gene's germline CDR1 is KGHSH and CDR2 LQKENI. Trimming took 1 base from V and 5 from J; bases not matched to a gene: 6. The CDR3 sequence is 15 residues long. CDR3 region: CASSPLTGGGTEAFF. The CDR3 DNA reads TGTGCCAGCTCACCACTTACAGGGGGGGGGACTGAAGCTTTCTTT.

This chain uses TRBV5-6 with TRBJ1-4, with D unclear. In germline, CDR1 is SGHDT, CDR2 YYEEEE. Trimming left V 4 bases short and J 2 bases short, with 15 bases between. The CDR3 covers 16 residues. CDR3 sequence reads: CASSPTFGSTNEKLFF. CDR3 nucleotides: TGTGCCAGCAGCCCCACCTTCGGGAGCACTAATGAAAAACTGTTTTTT.

The genes are TRBV21-1 and TRBJ2-5; TRBD2 is the table's D call, not checked against the DNA. TRBV21-1 has pseudogene status. The CDR3 is 14 amino acids. The CDR3 sequence: CASSKDGSVETQYF. CDR3 in DNA: TGTGCCAGCAGCAAAGATGGTAGCGTGGAGACCCAGTACTTC.

V and J are TRBV5-3 and TRBJ1-1, with unresolved D. TRBV5-3 carries the ORF label, with uncertain function. The CDR3 consists of 12 residues. The V gene lost 3 bases and the J gene lost 1 base, with 4 bases spanning the gap. CDR3 nucleotide sequence: TGTGCCAGAAGCTCCACGAACACTGAAGCTTTCTTT. Its translation is CARSSTNTEAFF.

The chain combines TRBV24-1 with TRBJ2-5; possibly TRBD1 for D (6 bases). CDR3 length: 14 residues. Between the trimmed V and J ends, which lost 4 bases and 6 bases, there was a span of 14 bases. Germline loops: CDR1 KGHDR, CDR2 SFDVKD. CDR3 nucleotide sequence: TGTGCCACCAGTGACACGGACAGCATCAAGACCCAGTACTTC. It yields the protein CATSDTDSIKTQYF.

The genes are TRBV5-1 and TRBJ2-7, with TRBD1 identical over 9 bases. V shed 4 bases and J 4 bases; nucleotides not matched to a gene: 6. In germline, CDR1 is SGHRS, CDR2 YFSETQ. The CDR3 runs to 14 residues. In nucleotides, the CDR3 is TGCGCCAGCAGCCGAGCCGACAGGGGGTACGAGCAGTACTTC. Amino acid sequence: CASSRADRGYEQYF.

The V gene is TRBV5-4, the J gene TRBJ1-4; TRBD1 aligns across 9 bases. The junction had 6 bases not matched to a gene; V was cut back by 4 bases and J by 8 bases. The CDR3 is made up of 14 amino acids. Germline CDR1 and CDR2: SGHNT and YYREEE (reference sequence). The CDR3 DNA is TGTGCCAGCAGCGCATGGACAGGGGCGGAAAAACTGTTTTTT. Translated: CASSAWTGAEKLFF.

The rearrangement uses TRBV30 and TRBJ2-1, with TRBD1 identical over 12 bases. Trimming took 7 bases from V and 4 from J; bases not matched to a gene: 8. CDR3 length: 15 amino acids. Germline lookup yields CDR1 GTSNPN and CDR2 SVGIG (reference sequence). The CDR3, as DNA: TGTGCCTTCCATAGGGGACAGGGGGCTTACAATGAGCAGTTCTTC. It translates to CAFHRGQGAYNEQFF.

The V and J genes are TRBV4-3 and TRBJ1-4; D unclear. The V gene's germline CDR1 is LGHNA and CDR2 YSLEER. Trimming took off 0 bases at V and 5 bases at J, with 10 bases between the two ends. There are 15 residues in the CDR3. The CDR3, as DNA: TGCGCCAGCAGCCAAGATAGCCTGCCGAATGAAAAACTGTTTTTT. Residues: CASSQDSLPNEKLFF.

The rearrangement uses TRBV28 and TRBJ1-1, with D maybe TRBD1 (5 bases). V was shortened by 4 bases and J by 10 bases, with 22 bases between the two germline ends. CDR1 and CDR2 (germline): MDHEN, SYDVKM. CDR3 length equals 15 residues. The CDR3 protein is CASSWVDTNAGGAFF. The CDR3 DNA reads as TGTGCCAGCAGTTGGGTCGACACGAACGCCGGGGGAGCTTTCTTT.

This rearrangement joins TRBV24-1 to TRBJ2-5, with 7 bases aligning to TRBD2. Germline V lookup: CDR1 KGHDR, CDR2 SFDVKD. The V gene end was trimmed by 3 bases and the J gene end by 0 bases; junction bases not matched to a gene: 3. The CDR3 sequence is 15 residues long. The chain's CDR3 is CATSDNSGYQETQYF. The CDR3 DNA reads as TGTGCCACCAGTGATAATAGCGGGTACCAAGAGACCCAGTACTTC.